Sequencing of this T cell receptor beta chain was carried out in a study of CD8 T cells in ankylosing spondylitis. The CDR3 runs to 15 residues. The V end lost 8 bases, the J end lost 3 bases, and 20 bases lay between the germline ends. Making the TCR beta libraries involved quantitative 5'-RACE with molecular barcodes. TCRdb analysed the 5' RACE reads with MiXCR anew, one entry per CDR3 protein. The sample holds 180,000 or so distinct CDR3 sequences, around a tenth seen once. In its sample, this clonotype was seen many times. What it binds is not known. Whole-study findings and limits: Those disease-linked clones were CD8+; they were also relatively rare in peripheral blood. Reports say disease-linked clones showed up significantly more in matched ankylosing spondylitis synovial fluid. For ankylosing spondylitis blood, a TCR beta motif of seven to nine highly homologous variants appeared characteristic.

Sequencing input: blood, either unsorted or a sorted T cell fraction (not recorded which). This clonotype was sampled from a male donor with ankylosing spondylitis or in good health (not recorded which). The rearrangement uses TRBV12-3 or TRBV12-4 and TRBJ2-7; the D is unclear. Here the CDR3 reads CASLRMGAANYEQYF. CDR3 DNA: TGTGCCAGCCTAAGAATGGGCGCAGCTAACTACGAGCAGTACTTC.